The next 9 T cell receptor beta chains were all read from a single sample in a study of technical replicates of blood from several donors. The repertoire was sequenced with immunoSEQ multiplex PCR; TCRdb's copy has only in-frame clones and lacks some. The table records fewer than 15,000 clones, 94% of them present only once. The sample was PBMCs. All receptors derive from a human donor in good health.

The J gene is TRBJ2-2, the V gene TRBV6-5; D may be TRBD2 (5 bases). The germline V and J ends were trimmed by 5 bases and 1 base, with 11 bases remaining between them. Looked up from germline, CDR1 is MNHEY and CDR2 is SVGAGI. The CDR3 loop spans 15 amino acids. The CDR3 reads CASSPGLGNTGELFF. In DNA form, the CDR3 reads TGTGCCAGCAGTCCAGGACTGGGGAACACCGGGGAGCTGTTTTTT.

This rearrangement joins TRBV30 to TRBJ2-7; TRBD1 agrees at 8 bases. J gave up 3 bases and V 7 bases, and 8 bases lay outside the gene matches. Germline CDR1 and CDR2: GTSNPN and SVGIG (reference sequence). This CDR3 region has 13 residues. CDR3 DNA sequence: TGTGCCTTCACAGGGGGAGAGGGCTACGAGCAGTACTTC. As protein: CAFTGGEGYEQYF. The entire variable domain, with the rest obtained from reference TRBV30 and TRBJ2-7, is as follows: SQTIHQWPATLVQPVGSPLSLECTVEGTSNPNLYWYRQAAGRGLQLLFYSVGIGQISSEVPQNLSASRPQDRQFILSSKKLLLSDSGFYLCAFTGGEGYEQYFGPGTRLTVT.

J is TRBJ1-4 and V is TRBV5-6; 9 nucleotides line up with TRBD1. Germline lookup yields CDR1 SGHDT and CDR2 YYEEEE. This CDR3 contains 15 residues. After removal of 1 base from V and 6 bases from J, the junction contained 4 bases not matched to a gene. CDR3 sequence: CASSLTGTGYEKLFF. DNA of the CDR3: TGTGCCAGCAGCTTGACCGGGACAGGGTATGAAAAACTGTTTTTT.

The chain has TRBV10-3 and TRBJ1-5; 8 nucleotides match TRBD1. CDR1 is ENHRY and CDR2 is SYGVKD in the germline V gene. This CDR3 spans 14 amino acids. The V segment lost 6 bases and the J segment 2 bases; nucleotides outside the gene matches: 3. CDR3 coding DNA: TGTGCCATCAGCCCGGGACAGGGCAATCAGCCCCAGCATTTT. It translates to CAISPGQGNQPQHF.

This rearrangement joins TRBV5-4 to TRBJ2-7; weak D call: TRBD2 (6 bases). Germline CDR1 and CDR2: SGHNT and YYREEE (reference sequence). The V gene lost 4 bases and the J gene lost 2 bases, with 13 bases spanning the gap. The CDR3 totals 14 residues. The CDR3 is CASSLGGGTYEQYF. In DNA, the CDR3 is TGTGCCAGCAGCCTGGGTGGGGGGACCTACGAGCAGTACTTC.

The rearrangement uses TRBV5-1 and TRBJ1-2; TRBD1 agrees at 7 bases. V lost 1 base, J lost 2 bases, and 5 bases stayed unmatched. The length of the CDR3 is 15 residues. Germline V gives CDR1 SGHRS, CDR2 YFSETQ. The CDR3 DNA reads TGCGCCAGCAGCTTGAGTGCGACAGGGAACTATGGCTACACCTTC. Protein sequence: CASSLSATGNYGYTF. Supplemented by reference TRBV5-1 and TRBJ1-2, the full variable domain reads KAGVTQTPRYLIKTRGQQVTLSCSPISGHRSVSWYQQTPGQGLQFLFEYFSETQRNKGNFPGRFSGRQFSNSRSEMNVSTLELGDSALYLCASSLSATGNYGYTFGSGTRLTVV.

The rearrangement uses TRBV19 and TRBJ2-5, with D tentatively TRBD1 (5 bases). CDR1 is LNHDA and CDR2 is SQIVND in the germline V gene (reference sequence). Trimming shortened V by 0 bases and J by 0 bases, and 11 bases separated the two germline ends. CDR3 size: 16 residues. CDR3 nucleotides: TGTGCCAGTAGTATAGATATTTGGGGCGACCAAGAGACCCAGTACTTC. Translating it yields CASSIDIWGDQETQYF.

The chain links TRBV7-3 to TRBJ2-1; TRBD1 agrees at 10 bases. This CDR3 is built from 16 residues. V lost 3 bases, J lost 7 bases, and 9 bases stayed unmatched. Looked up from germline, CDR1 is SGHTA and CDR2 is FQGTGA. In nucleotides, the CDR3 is TGTGCCAGCAGCTTCTCACCGGGACAGGGGAGGAATGAGCAGTTCTTC. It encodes CASSFSPGQGRNEQFF.

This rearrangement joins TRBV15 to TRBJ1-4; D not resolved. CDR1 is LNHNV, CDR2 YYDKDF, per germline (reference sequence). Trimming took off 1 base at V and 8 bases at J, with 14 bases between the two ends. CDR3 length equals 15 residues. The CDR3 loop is CATSRAPGSWEKLFF. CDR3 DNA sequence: TGTGCCACCAGCAGAGCCCCAGGCAGTTGGGAAAAACTGTTTTTT.